The 10 T cell receptor beta chains listed next were all sequenced from one sample in a study of blood T cells in healthy people across ages. Next came a second PCR, run for about 6 to 11 cycles, which used a sample-barcoded 5' primer along with a J-beta primer mix. Each CDR3 protein is one row after TCRdb ran MiXCR on the 5' RACE reads. This sample has 850,000 to 1,300,000 distinct CDR3 sequences, with 40% to 55% found just once. The sample was blood. These receptors came from an older woman in good health.

This clonotype was detected only a few times. The rearrangement joins TRBV4-1 to TRBJ2-1; D is perhaps TRBD2 (6 bases). Germline CDR1 reads MGHRA; CDR2 reads YSYEKL. The CDR3 has 16 residues. V was shortened by 2 bases and J by 4 bases, with 15 bases between the two germline ends. CDR3 DNA: TGCGCCAGCAGCCAAATTGCAGGACTACATTACAATGAGCAGTTCTTC. Residues: CASSQIAGLHYNEQFF.

The chain recombines TRBV12-3 or TRBV12-4 with TRBJ1-2, with a tentative D call TRBD1 (6 bases). V was trimmed by 5 bases and J by 7 bases, leaving 14 bases between them. The CDR3 extends over 13 amino acids. The CDR3 protein is CASSPGQIVGYTF. Written as DNA, the CDR3 is TGTGCCAGCAGTCCAGGACAGATCGTTGGCTACACCTTC.

This clonotype was found a few times. The rearrangement uses TRBV7-9 and TRBJ1-6; 9 nucleotides match TRBD1. This CDR3 is built from 14 residues. Trimming removed 4 bases from V and 9 bases from J; junction bases left unmatched: 4. Germline CDR1 and CDR2: SEHNR and FQNEAQ (reference sequence). The CDR3: CASSWTGDPSPLHF. Here the CDR3 DNA reads TGTGCCAGCAGCTGGACAGGGGACCCTTCACCCCTCCACTTT.

This clonotype was counted only a few times. The chain carries TRBV6-5 and TRBJ2-1, with D possibly TRBD2 on 6 matching bases. Trimming shortened V by 5 bases and J by 0 bases, and 14 bases separated the two germline ends. Germline V gene lookup returns CDR1 MNHEY and CDR2 SVGAGI. The CDR3 has 16 residues. The CDR3 protein is CASSTPGLSSYNEQFF. The CDR3 bases are TGTGCCAGCAGTACTCCGGGACTCAGCTCCTACAATGAGCAGTTCTTC.

The chain links TRBV18 to TRBJ2-4; unclear D gene. Trimming removed 3 bases from V and 5 bases from J, with 8 bases in between. In germline, CDR1 is KGHSH, CDR2 LQKENI. This CDR3 has 13 residues. Written as DNA, the CDR3 is TGTGCCAGCTCACCTACGGACCAAAACATTCAGTACTTC. The encoded protein is CASSPTDQNIQYF. The full variable domain, its missing parts supplied by reference TRBV18 and TRBJ2-4, is NAGVMQNPRHLVRRRGQEARLRCSPMKGHSHVYWYRQLPEEGLKFMVYLQKENIIDESGMPKERFSAEFPKEGPSILRIQQVVRGDSAAYFCASSPTDQNIQYFGAGTRLSVL.

The CDR3 loop reads CASRRGVDEKLFF. For the CDR3, the DNA is TGTGCCAGCAGGAGGGGGGTTGATGAAAAACTGTTTTTT. This chain connects TRBV27 to TRBJ1-4, with D tentatively TRBD1 (6 bases). The germline V gene has CDR1 MNHEY and CDR2 SMNVEV (reference sequence). The CDR3 contains 13 residues. V lost 6 bases, J lost 6 bases, and 11 bases lay in between.

Notes on this clonotype: The CDR3 ends on some other residue instead of the conserved phenylalanine or tryptophan, so this is likely a read error. The J gene is TRBJ2-5, the V gene TRBV7-7, with 8 bases matching TRBD2. The CDR3 runs 15 residues. The junction had 8 bases not matched to a gene; V was cut back by 5 bases and J by 3 bases. CDR1 and CDR2 from the germline V gene are SSHAT and FNYEAQ (reference sequence). This CDR3 is CASSTASGQKETQYS. In DNA form, the CDR3 reads TGTGCCAGCAGCACGGCTAGCGGGCAAAAAGAGACCCAGTACTCC.

The chain links TRBV9 to TRBJ2-3, with 16 bases fitting TRBD2. The CDR3 loop spans 19 amino acids. V was pared by 4 bases and J by 0 bases, with 8 bases of the junction left unmatched. Per germline, CDR1 SGDLS and CDR2 YYNGEE. The CDR3 DNA reads TGTGCCAGCAGCCCTCGGGGGACTAGCGGGAGGGACAGCACAGATACGCAGTATTTT. Translation gives CASSPRGTSGRDSTDTQYF.

The CDR3, as DNA: TGCGCCAGCAGCACTTCCGGGACTACCAATGAGCAGTTCTTC. Its protein product is CASSTSGTTNEQFF. This chain links TRBV5-1 with TRBJ2-1; 7 bases match TRBD2. The trim removed 4 bases at V and 6 bases at J, leaving 7 bases unmatched. Germline assignment: CDR1 SGHRS and CDR2 YFSETQ. This CDR3 has 14 residues.

Remarks on this clonotype: A read error may account for a junction end that differs from germline. The genes are TRBV4-2 and TRBJ2-3; tentative D call: TRBD1 (5 bases). This CDR3 contains 17 residues. From germline, CDR1 is LGHNA and CDR2 YNFKEQ. CDR3 sequence (DNA): TGTGCCAACAGCCAAGACTTTAGGCTAGGGGTGGGAGATACGCAGTATTTT. Protein sequence: CANSQDFRLGVGDTQYF.